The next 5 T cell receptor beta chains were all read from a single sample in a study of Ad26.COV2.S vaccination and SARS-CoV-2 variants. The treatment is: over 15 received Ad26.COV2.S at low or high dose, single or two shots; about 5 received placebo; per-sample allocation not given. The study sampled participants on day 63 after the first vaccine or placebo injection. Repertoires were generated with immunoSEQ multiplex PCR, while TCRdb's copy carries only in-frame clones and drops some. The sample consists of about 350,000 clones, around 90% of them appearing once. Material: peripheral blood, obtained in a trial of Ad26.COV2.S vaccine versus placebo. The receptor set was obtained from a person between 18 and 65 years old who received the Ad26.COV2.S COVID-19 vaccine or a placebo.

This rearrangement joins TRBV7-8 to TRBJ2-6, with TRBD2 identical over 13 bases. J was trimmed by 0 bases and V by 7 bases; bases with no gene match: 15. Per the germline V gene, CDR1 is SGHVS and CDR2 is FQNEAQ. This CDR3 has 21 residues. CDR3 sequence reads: CASTLLRGLAGVSSGANVLTF. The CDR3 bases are TGTGCCAGCACCCTCCTCCGAGGACTAGCGGGAGTTAGCTCTGGGGCCAACGTCCTGACTTTC.

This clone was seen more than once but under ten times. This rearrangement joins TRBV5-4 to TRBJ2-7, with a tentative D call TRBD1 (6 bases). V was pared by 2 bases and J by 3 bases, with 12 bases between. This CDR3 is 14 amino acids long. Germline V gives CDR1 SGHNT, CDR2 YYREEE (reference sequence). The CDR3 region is CASSFTGNLYEQYF. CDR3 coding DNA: TGTGCCAGCAGCTTCACAGGGAATCTCTACGAGCAGTACTTC.

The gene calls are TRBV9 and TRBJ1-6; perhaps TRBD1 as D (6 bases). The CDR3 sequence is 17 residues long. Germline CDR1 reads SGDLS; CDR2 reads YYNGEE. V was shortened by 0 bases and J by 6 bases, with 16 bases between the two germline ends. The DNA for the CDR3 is TGTGCCAGCAGCGTAGCCTCAACGGGACAAAGTAATTCACCCCTCCACTTT. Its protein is CASSVASTGQSNSPLHF.

The CDR3 region is CASSILGRKEISNQPQHF. CDR3 nucleotides: TGTGCCAGTAGTATATTGGGCAGAAAGGAGATTAGCAATCAGCCCCAGCATTTT. The J gene is TRBJ1-5, the V gene TRBV19; D is ambiguous. The V and J ends lost 2 bases and 0 bases respectively, with 17 bases between them. Germline values: CDR1 LNHDA, CDR2 SQIVND (reference sequence). The CDR3 covers 18 residues.

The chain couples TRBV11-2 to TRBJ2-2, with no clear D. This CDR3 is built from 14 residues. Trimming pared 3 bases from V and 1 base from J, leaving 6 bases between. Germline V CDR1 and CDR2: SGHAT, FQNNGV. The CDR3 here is CASSFSRNTGELFF. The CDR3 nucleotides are TGTGCCAGCAGCTTCTCACGGAACACCGGGGAGCTGTTTTTT.